One sample yielded the 27 T cell receptor beta chains listed below, sequenced in a study of blood T cell repertoires in COVID-19. TCRdb's copy holds only in-frame clones and misses some; the assay was immunoSEQ multiplex PCR. This repertoire shows around 80,000 clones, approximately 78% found once; its top ten account for 27%. The sample taken for sequencing was peripheral blood. These receptor sequences come from a human donor in a cohort sampled during active COVID-19.

The J gene is TRBJ1-5, the V gene TRBV5-1; D uncertain. This CDR3 region has 13 residues. The V end was cut by 0 bases, the J end by 6 bases, with 7 bases between. The V gene's germline CDR1 is SGHRS and CDR2 YFSETQ. The CDR3: CASSLAPGQPQHF. In DNA form, the CDR3 reads TGCGCCAGCAGCTTGGCCCCAGGTCAGCCCCAGCATTTT.

This chain links TRBV6-5 with TRBJ1-3; D gene uncertain. V dropped 6 bases and J dropped 7 bases, with 13 bases sitting between them. The CDR3 contains 13 residues. CDR1 and CDR2 from the germline V gene are MNHEY and SVGAGI. CDR3 bases: TGTGCCAGCAGGATGGCAGGTCCGAACACCATATATTTT. It is translated as CASRMAGPNTIYF.

V usage is TRBV2 and J usage is TRBJ1-2; 10 bases match TRBD1. Germline CDR1 is SNHLY and CDR2 is FYNNEI. V lost 8 bases, J lost 8 bases, and 17 bases stayed unmatched. This CDR3 is built from 16 residues. CDR3 region: CASGARQGAALKGYTF. CDR3 sequence (DNA): TGTGCCAGCGGTGCTAGACAGGGGGCAGCTCTAAAGGGCTACACCTTC.

This clone was seen a handful of times. This chain uses TRBV19 with TRBJ2-3; tentative D call: TRBD1 (5 bases). V was clipped by 7 bases and J by 4 bases, with 15 bases between them. In germline, CDR1 is LNHDA, CDR2 SQIVND (reference sequence). The length of the CDR3 is 14 residues. CDR3 sequence: CASMGPAGPDTQYF. CDR3 bases: TGTGCCAGTATGGGGCCAGCTGGTCCAGATACGCAGTATTTT.

This clone was seen a handful of times. The chain couples TRBV4-2 to TRBJ1-1; D is possibly TRBD1 (6 bases). Germline CDR1 is LGHNA and CDR2 is YNFKEQ. V was trimmed by 0 bases and J by 4 bases, leaving 9 bases between them. The CDR3 runs to 14 residues. The CDR3 DNA sequence: TGTGCCAGCAGCCAAGAAGGGACAAGCACTGAAGCTTTCTTT. It translates to CASSQEGTSTEAFF.

This rearrangement joins TRBV7-9 to TRBJ1-6, with 9 bases identical to TRBD1. This CDR3 is 17 amino acids long. V lost 5 bases and J lost 8; bases outside the gene matches: 13. CDR1 is SEHNR and CDR2 is FQNEAQ in the germline V gene (reference sequence). CDR3 in amino acids: CASSRSPPGQGYSPLHF. CDR3 DNA sequence: TGTGCCAGCAGCCGCTCGCCCCCGGGACAGGGATATTCACCCCTCCACTTT. Supplemented by reference TRBV7-9 and TRBJ1-6, the full variable domain reads DTGVSQNPRHKITKRGQNVTFRCDPISEHNRLYWYRQTLGQGPEFLTYFQNEAQLEKSRLLSDRFSAERPKGSFSTLEIQRTEQGDSAMYLCASSRSPPGQGYSPLHFGNGTRLTVT.

The chain carries TRBV9 and TRBJ2-2, with 10 bases matching TRBD1. Germline values: CDR1 SGDLS, CDR2 YYNGEE. CDR3 size: 16 residues. The V gene end was trimmed by 2 bases and the J gene end by 7 bases; junction bases not matched to a gene: 8. The CDR3 here is CASSVGTGVFGGELFF. CDR3 nucleotide sequence: TGTGCCAGCAGCGTTGGGACAGGGGTTTTTGGCGGGGAGCTGTTTTTT.

J is TRBJ2-1 and V is TRBV11-2; tentative D call: TRBD2 (5 bases). V was cut by 5 bases and J by 6 bases, with 14 bases left in between. The length of the CDR3 is 14 residues. Germline V gene sequence: CDR1 SGHAT, CDR2 FQNNGV. In DNA, the CDR3 is TGTGCCAGCAGCCCGGGCAACCGGGGCAATGAGCAGTTCTTC. This translates into CASSPGNRGNEQFF.

The sample holds a few counts of this clone. The chain is built from TRBV19 and TRBJ1-2, with unresolved D. V lost 7 bases and J 0 bases, leaving 21 bases between the germline ends. The CDR3 totals 17 residues. Germline V gene lookup returns CDR1 LNHDA and CDR2 SQIVND (reference sequence). CDR3 nucleotides: TGTGCCAGTACTACGACGGAGGCTGTGCGAGCTAACTATGGCTACACCTTC. This codes for CASTTTEAVRANYGYTF.

This chain connects TRBV6-6 to TRBJ2-1; 9 nucleotides agree with TRBD2. The length of the CDR3 is 16 residues. J lost 7 bases, V lost 3 bases, and 10 bases had no gene match. Germline CDR1 reads MNHNY; CDR2 reads SVGAGI (reference sequence). The CDR3 reads CASSYGSRGGQNEQFF. The CDR3 DNA sequence: TGTGCCAGCAGTTATGGATCGCGGGGGGGCCAGAATGAGCAGTTCTTC.

In this sample, this clone turned up a few times. The CDR3 coding sequence is TGTGCCAGCAGCGCCCAGCCGATTTCCAGCGTGAACACTGAAGCTTTCTTT. This sequence encodes CASSAQPISSVNTEAFF. This chain uses TRBV9 with TRBJ1-1; D call uncertain. The germline V and J ends were trimmed by 3 bases and 0 bases, with 18 bases remaining between them. The CDR3 runs to 17 residues. The germline gives CDR1 SGDLS, CDR2 YYNGEE.

This clone was detected once. The chain uses TRBV5-1 and TRBJ2-7, with 9 bases matching TRBD1. Per the germline V gene, CDR1 is SGHRS and CDR2 is YFSETQ. The CDR3 sequence is 13 residues long. V shed 9 bases, J shed 4 bases, and the junction held 8 bases outside the gene matches. The CDR3 coding sequence is TGCGCCACGAAAAAGGACAGGGGATACGAGCAGTACTTC. Translation gives CATKKDRGYEQYF. Drawing the rest from reference TRBV5-1 and TRBJ2-7, the complete variable domain is KAGVTQTPRYLIKTRGQQVTLSCSPISGHRSVSWYQQTPGQGLQFLFEYFSETQRNKGNFPGRFSGRQFSNSRSEMNVSTLELGDSALYLCATKKDRGYEQYFGPGTRLTVT.

This clone has more than one count but fewer than ten. The V gene is TRBV2, the J gene TRBJ1-6; D gene ambiguous. CDR1 SNHLY and CDR2 FYNNEI come from the germline V gene. The CDR3 runs to 14 residues. V was clipped by 4 bases and J by 4 bases, with 8 bases between them. CDR3 amino acids: CASSVEQYNSPLHF. Here the CDR3 DNA reads TGTGCCAGCAGTGTCGAACAATATAATTCACCCCTCCACTTT.

The CDR3 reads CASSLNRQETQYF. In DNA form, the CDR3 reads TGTGCCAGCAGCTTGAACAGACAAGAGACCCAGTACTTC. The rearrangement links TRBV7-9 to TRBJ2-5; D remains unclear. Trimming pared 3 bases from V and 2 bases from J, leaving 7 bases between. The CDR3 loop spans 13 amino acids. The V gene's germline CDR1 is SEHNR and CDR2 FQNEAQ (reference sequence).

In nucleotides, the CDR3 is TGCGCCAGCAGCTTGGGGTTTCTAACTGAAGCTTTCTTT. Its protein is CASSLGFLTEAFF. V is TRBV5-1 and J is TRBJ1-1; the D is unclear. The germline V gene has CDR1 SGHRS and CDR2 YFSETQ. The CDR3 has 13 amino acids. Trimming removed 0 bases at V and 5 bases at J, with 8 bases between.

The CDR3 DNA reads TGCAGCGTTGAGTGGGACAGGGGGCTCCTCTATGGCTACACCTTC. Amino acids: CSVEWDRGLLYGYTF. The chain employs TRBV29-1 and TRBJ1-2; 12 bases line up with TRBD1. V shed 3 bases and J 4 bases; nucleotides not matched to a gene: 6. CDR1 and CDR2 (germline): SQVTM, ANQGSEA. The CDR3 sequence is 15 residues long.

V is TRBV6-5 and J is TRBJ2-5; possibly TRBD1 for D (6 bases). CDR3 length: 13 residues. V was trimmed by 7 bases and J by 4 bases, leaving 13 bases between them. The germline V gene has CDR1 MNHEY and CDR2 SVGAGI. CDR3 DNA sequence: TGTGCCAGCACCGAGGGGGAGAGAGAGACCCAGTACTTC. This gives the protein CASTEGERETQYF.

This clone is a singleton in its sample. The V gene is TRBV2, the J gene TRBJ2-2, with 8 bases lining up with TRBD1. Germline V gene sequence: CDR1 SNHLY, CDR2 FYNNEI. This CDR3 spans 16 amino acids. After removal of 7 bases from V and 5 bases from J, the junction contained 12 bases not matched to a gene. The CDR3 region has the DNA TGTGCCAGCAACCCTGGACAGGGCAAAGGGACCGGGGAGCTGTTTTTT. Its protein product is CASNPGQGKGTGELFF.

This clone was picked up one time. The chain carries TRBV11-2 and TRBJ1-1; D is unclear. V lost 0 bases, J lost 5 bases, and 13 bases lay in between. CDR1 is SGHAT and CDR2 is FQNNGV in the germline V gene. The CDR3 is made up of 15 amino acids. CDR3 loop: CASSLEGRAGTEAFF. The CDR3 DNA reads TGTGCCAGCAGCTTAGAAGGAAGGGCGGGGACTGAAGCTTTCTTT.

About this clone itself: This sample also contains other DNA sequences that code for the same CDR3. CDR3 bases: TGCAGCGTTGGGGACAGGGGGTATGGCTACACCTTC. Translation gives CSVGDRGYGYTF. The chain uses TRBV29-1 and TRBJ1-2; 11 bases line up with TRBD1. Germline loops: CDR1 SQVTM, CDR2 ANQGSEA. CDR3 size: 12 residues. Losses at the gene ends were 4 bases for V and 5 bases for J; bases not matched to a gene: 0. Together with reference TRBV29-1 and TRBJ1-2, the CDR3 gives the full variable domain: SAVISQKPSRDICQRGTSLTIQCQVDSQVTMMFWYRQQPGQSLTLIATANQGSEATYESGFVIDKFPISRPNLTFSTLTVSNMSPEDSSIYLCSVGDRGYGYTFGSGTRLTVV.

The chain couples TRBV30 to TRBJ2-2; 8 nucleotides line up with TRBD1. This CDR3 contains 15 residues. Germline V CDR1 and CDR2: GTSNPN, SVGIG (reference sequence). Losses at the gene ends were 2 bases for V and 5 bases for J; bases not matched to a gene: 7. CDR3 sequence reads: CAWSRLTGGTGELFF. In nucleotides, the CDR3 is TGTGCCTGGAGTCGTCTAACAGGGGGAACCGGGGAGCTGTTTTTT.

The chain is built from TRBV10-3 and TRBJ2-1; D unclear. The CDR3 covers 14 residues. Germline assignment: CDR1 ENHRY and CDR2 SYGVKD. Trimming removed 6 bases at V and 4 bases at J, with 13 bases between. This chain's CDR3 is CAIRESSSYNEQFF. The CDR3, as DNA: TGTGCCATCAGGGAAAGTAGCTCTTACAATGAGCAGTTCTTC.

The CDR3 DNA reads TGTGCCAGCAGTTTAATCTATAGCTCCTACAATGAGCAGTTCTTC. Its translation is CASSLIYSSYNEQFF. The chain joins TRBV27 to TRBJ2-1, with no clear D. Germline CDR1 MNHEY, CDR2 SMNVEV (reference sequence). The CDR3 consists of 15 residues. V lost 2 bases and J lost 0, with 8 bases in between.

The chain couples TRBV4-1 to TRBJ2-5; D gene uncertain. From germline, CDR1 is MGHRA and CDR2 YSYEKL. CDR3 length: 13 amino acids. V was clipped by 5 bases and J by 0 bases, with 7 bases between them. The CDR3 protein is CASSSRYQETQYF. The CDR3 DNA is TGCGCCAGCAGCTCGAGGTACCAAGAGACCCAGTACTTC.

The table lists this clone with a count of one. The chain has TRBV5-1 and TRBJ1-6; D is uncertain. The CDR3 is 17 residues long. V was shortened by 0 bases and J by 0 bases, with 10 bases between the two germline ends. Germline CDR1 and CDR2: SGHRS and YFSETQ. Written as DNA, the CDR3 is TGCGCCAGCAGCTTGGAACCAGGAGGCTCCTATAATTCACCCCTCCACTTT. Amino acids: CASSLEPGGSYNSPLHF.

The chain joins TRBV12-3 or TRBV12-4 to TRBJ1-5; D is unresolved. With 3 bases removed from V and 4 bases from J, the gap between germline ends came to 7 bases. The CDR3 consists of 13 residues. The CDR3 region is CASSFVENQPQHF. In DNA form, the CDR3 reads TGTGCCAGCAGTTTCGTCGAGAATCAGCCCCAGCATTTT.

This chain connects TRBV24-1 to TRBJ1-6, with 7 bases aligning to TRBD1. The CDR3 runs 17 residues. Germline V gene sequence: CDR1 KGHDR, CDR2 SFDVKD. V was clipped by 8 bases and J by 1 base; unmatched bases: 10. Here the CDR3 reads CATNGGTVVSYNSPLHF. For the CDR3, the DNA is TGTGCCACCAATGGGGGGACAGTTGTATCCTATAATTCACCCCTCCACTTT.